This T cell receptor (beta chain) was captured in a study of cytomegalovirus exposure and HLA in healthy donors. The germline CDR1 and CDR2 sequences are SEHNR and FQNEAQ (reference sequence). The CDR3 runs to 15 residues. V dropped 5 bases and J dropped 8; count of bases not matched to a gene: 10. Primers: 60 Vbeta forward and 13 Jbeta reverse. Assay: immunoSEQ multiplex PCR; the TCRdb copy retains only in-frame clones and omits some. The sample has around 170,000 clones, about three quarters seen once; the top ten hold about 1.5%. The sequence derives from a man between 18 and 35 years old in good health and CMV-seronegative. The V and J genes are TRBV7-9 and TRBJ1-4; 8 nucleotides align to TRBD1. The sample consisted of PBMCs. The CDR3 sequence is CASSKRGTGGEKLFF. The CDR3 nucleotides read TGTGCCAGCAGCAAGCGGGGTACAGGGGGAGAAAAACTGTTTTTT.